This T cell receptor (beta chain) was profiled in a study of cytomegalovirus exposure and HLA in healthy donors (TCRdb year 2017). Concerning the study at large: An earlier analysis of approximately 640 of the donors reported 250 to 300 Gb of sequence data and some 120 million unique TCR beta sequences from some 180 million T cells. An early release that covered more than 550 HLA-typed donors contained around 330 gigabases of sequencing data and about 84 million unique TCR sequences. Among the roughly 400 genotyped donors, approximately 77% belonged to the genetic ancestry cluster associated with self-reported Caucasian donors. The study aimed to test whether signatures of past pathogen exposure could be identified by cataloging public T cell receptors. The T cell repertoires of around 730 subjects were profiled by immunosequencing and related to cytomegalovirus serostatus. Along with the approximately 700-subject first cohort, a separate validation cohort of more than 90 different subjects was used. To predict cytomegalovirus infection status, the study brought together high-throughput TCR immunosequencing, statistical association of individual TCRs with disease status, and machine learning. A later analysis re-examined previously published TCR beta repertoires from more than 550 donors and added high-resolution HLA genotyping to investigate patterns of TCR occurrence. In the later analysis, no new phenotypic data were used to find candidate immune exposures; instead, reliance was placed on TCR beta sequences and their occurrence across donors. An earlier analysis of around 580 of the donors used high-throughput TCR beta sequencing to judge whether each TCR beta V gene segment behaved as functional or pseudogenic. Donor age, sex, ethnicity and CMV serostatus were collected together with the repertoire data. A later genetic analysis took genome-wide SNP genotypes for about three fifths of the 666 donors and used that subset as a discovery cohort. Every discovery cohort repertoire had been produced on one sequencing platform. HLA typing included class I and class II loci at four-digit resolution. Typing coverage varied by locus: roughly 629-630 donors for A, B, C, DRB1 and DQB1; more than 500 for DQA1; about 570 for DPA1; approximately 470 for DPB1. Roughly 5 DR-DQ haplotypes were handled as single units for association and clustering, since linkage in the cohort was strong. Across 398 genotyped donors of the cohort, an average of approximately 200,000 unique TCR beta nucleotide sequences per donor were sequenced, and about a sixth of those sequences were non-productive.

With regard to this clone: Its antigen has not been determined. One junction end does not reproduce the germline sequence, and a read error may be involved.

Results the study describes overall, beyond this receptor: HLA typing was unavailable for some donors at each locus, so association tests used only the typed subset. A later analysis associated some 17,000 TCR beta sequences with specific HLA alleles at a false discovery rate of 0.05. A few of the identified cytomegalovirus-associated TCR beta chains were confirmed in vitro to be specific for cytomegalovirus antigens. Most TCR sequences were observed very rarely across donors, whereas some public TCRs were present in many individuals. Roughly uniform sequencing depth across donors was assumed in presence/absence analyses, although this assumption may not hold. In the study, approximately 150 TCR beta chains were listed as associated with cytomegalovirus. In a later analysis, several top co-occurrence clusters were reported to appear linked to parvovirus B19, influenza, CMV and Epstein-Barr virus. An association between a missense DCLRE1C variant and V-gene and J-gene trimming of TCR beta chains was found in a later genetic analysis and replicated in an independent cohort. In an earlier analysis of more than 450 of the donors, most TCR beta V segments were observed in productive rearrangements about 87% or about 30% of the time, broadly matching IMGT annotations. For the cohort, immune exposure information was limited to CMV serostatus. A further reported finding was that TCR beta sequences accurately predicted the HLA-A and HLA-B alleles for most subjects in the first cohort. A group of highly shared sequence variants was considered likely to be a technical artifact of the sequencing pipeline. Some IMGT-functional V segments, including TRBV6-2 and TRBV6-3, could not be told apart with the 87-base-pair reads, so those segments were excluded. When HLA alleles, especially DR and DQ, strongly co-occurred, TCR associations were difficult to assign to individual alleles. In both the original and validation cohorts, the classifier was reported to diagnose cytomegalovirus status with high specificity and sensitivity. Correlated functional status among segregating V segments might reflect linkage disequilibrium, but an unknown experimental factor could not be ruled out. The authors suggested that the approach could potentially be generalized to other disease states and immunological phenotypes. A later analysis found that HLA-associated TCR beta chains were more clonally expanded and had lower generation probabilities than equally common non-associated chains. A later analysis found that most CMV-associated TCR beta chains appeared HLA-restricted, with HLA associations seemingly driven largely by CMV exposure. Because counts were too low, about 15 rarely observed V segments, including chromosome 9 orphons, were left out of the earlier analysis of about 500 of the donors. A later genetic analysis reported fewer N-insertions in productive TCRs among donors in an Asian-associated ancestry cluster than the roughly 720-donor mean. Only TCR beta chains were sequenced in this cohort, and the absence of alpha or paired-chain data limited detectable features. In a later analysis, TCR association rates were found to vary across HLA loci, with the most associated TCRs seen for DRB1 alleles and the fewest for HLA-C alleles.

The cohort consisted of hundreds of healthy bone marrow donors. At the time of sampling, all cohort members were nominally healthy, though unrecorded immune exposures were likely present. The donor was CMV seronegative and was included in the group of around 320 seronegative cohort members. Each donor provided a peripheral blood sample, and peripheral blood mononuclear cells were used for TCR beta sequencing. Genomic DNA was extracted from the blood cell samples with the Qiagen DNeasy Blood Extraction Kit. The library relied on the immunoSEQ multiplex PCR assay. For the multiplex PCR, a mixture combining 60 forward primers for TCR Vbeta segments and 13 reverse primers for TCR Jbeta segments was used. The CDR3 region of rearranged TCR beta genes was amplified from genomic DNA with a multiplex PCR assay. The amplified TCR beta libraries were sequenced on the Illumina HiSeq System as 87-base-pair reads. From the authors' description of their analysis: In a later analysis, 80 million or so unique TCR beta chains were counted across the 650 to 750 repertoires, and approximately 9.9 million of these chains were shared by at least two donors. To remove PCR and sequencing errors, raw reads were error-corrected and collapsed into unique sequences using a nearest-neighbor algorithm that merged closely related sequences. CDR3 sequences were aligned to IMGT reference sequences to assign V, D and J gene segments. For a sequence to be retained, a match of at least six nucleotides was required to both a V gene segment and a J gene segment. Rearrangements were classified as productive when the CDR3 lacked stop codons and remained in frame with V and J, and all other rearrangements were classified as non-productive. Following IMGT convention, CDR3 was defined as the stretch from the second conserved V-encoded cysteine up to the conserved J-encoded phenylalanine. In an earlier analysis of 500 to 650 of the donors, sequences lacking an unambiguous match to a single V gene segment were excluded. An earlier analysis of fewer than 750 of the donors called V segments functional above 56.7% productive rearrangements and segregating when the between-donor standard deviation exceeded 5%. A statistical classification framework was built to diagnose cytomegalovirus status from the catalog of TCR beta chain sequences. In a later analysis, TCR nucleotide sequences were compared against IMGT/GENE-DB human TR gene sequences so that V and J genes could be assigned. In a later analysis, CDR3 sequences and most-parsimonious VDJ recombination scenarios were assigned using the TCRdist pipeline. In a later analysis, every TCR beta chain was defined by the combination of its CDR3 amino acid sequence and its V-gene family, and reads without a unique V-gene family were dropped. As a way to deal with suspected cross-contamination and a sequencing artifact, a later analysis dropped hundreds of nucleotide sequences that were highly shared and had low generation probability. For each public chain, a later analysis derived a clonal expansion index from normalized ranks of inferred template counts within each repertoire. A later analysis computed generation probabilities with a VDJ recombination model fitted to out-of-frame rearrangements, and checked the results against IGoR. In a later analysis, TCR-TCR, TCR-HLA and TCR-CMV co-occurrence was scored with hypergeometric tests, and a repertoire-size bias correction was applied to TCR pairs. In a later analysis, false discovery rates were estimated by permuting HLA or CMV assignments 20 times. In a later analysis, co-occurring TCRs were grouped using DBSCAN, with TCRdist sequence similarity added in when clustering inside HLA-allele-positive subsets. Co-occurrence clustering excluded repertoires with fewer than 30,000 or more than 120,000 public chains, plus five with anomalous nucleotide sharing. The table comes from immuneACCESS by way of TCRdb, which keeps in-frame sequences with V and J called. Part of the clones is missing from these tables; in studies checked, under half for an unresolved V gene and the rest for unknown reasons. Clonal size and the V and J genes are those of that table, whereas D and trimming came from the DNA. This sample is represented by nearly 200,000 clones; 65% to 85% of them were singletons. The ten biggest clones cover roughly 0.098% of the sample.

The CDR1 and CDR2 encoded by the germline V gene (reference sequence) are SEHNR and FQNEAQ. The CDR3 runs 11 amino acids, cysteine and phenylalanine included. Only CDR3 DNA is held: 33 bases, read in frame from base 1. The sample was PBMCs. The rearrangement joined TRBV7-9 to TRBJ2-3, with the D gene uncertain. This receptor was obtained from a boy aged 2 to 10 in good health and CMV-seronegative. The nucleotide sequence reads TGTTCCAGCAGCTTCGGAGATACGCAGTATTTT. The encoded protein is CSSSFGDTQYF. Extended through the reference TRBV7-9 and TRBJ2-3 proteins, this CDR3 yields the full variable domain: DTGVSQNPRHKITKRGQNVTFRCDPISEHNRLYWYRQTLGQGPEFLTYFQNEAQLEKSRLLSDRFSAERPKGSFSTLEIQRTEQGDSAMYLCSSSFGDTQYFGPGTRLTVL.